These 21 T cell receptor beta chains share one sample of origin, sequenced in a study of blood T cell repertoires in COVID-19. TCRdb's table, derived via immunoSEQ multiplex PCR, lists solely in-frame clones and lacks some. The table shows about 150,000 clones, with roughly 93% occurring only once. Sequencing used peripheral blood. Source of these receptors: a man aged 18 to 35 with COVID-19, enrolled during active disease.

CDR3 DNA sequence: TGTGCCAGCAGTAACCGGGACAGACCCTACGAGCAGTACTTC. Protein: CASSNRDRPYEQYF. The J gene is TRBJ2-7, the V gene TRBV28, with 7 bases that match TRBD1. The CDR3 consists of 14 residues. Trimming cost V 5 bases and J 2 bases; bases outside gene matches: 6. Looked up from germline, CDR1 is MDHEN and CDR2 is SYDVKM.

The V and J genes are TRBV18 and TRBJ1-1, with D possibly TRBD1 on 5 matching bases. The germline V gene encodes CDR1 KGHSH and CDR2 LQKENI. CDR3 size: 17 residues. V lost 0 bases to trimming and J lost 0 bases, with 14 bases between them. The CDR3 protein is CASSPPLRRGMNTEAFF. Here the CDR3 DNA reads TGTGCCAGCTCACCACCTTTACGTCGGGGGATGAACACTGAAGCTTTCTTT.

The chain couples TRBV2 to TRBJ2-1, with a possible D match to TRBD2 (6 bases). The CDR3 is 15 residues long. Germline V lookup: CDR1 SNHLY, CDR2 FYNNEI. V lost 3 bases and J lost 4, with 13 bases in between. The CDR3 DNA is TGTGCCAGCAGTGAGATAGGGACTCCATACAATGAGCAGTTCTTC. Translating gives CASSEIGTPYNEQFF.

This chain connects TRBV4-3 to TRBJ1-1, with TRBD1 matching over 9 bases. Germline loops: CDR1 LGHNA, CDR2 YSLEER. The CDR3 length is 15 residues. J lost 1 base, V lost 2 bases, and 2 bases had no gene match. The CDR3 DNA is TGCGCCAGCAGCCAACGACAGGGGGAGAACACTGAAGCTTTCTTT. Translating gives CASSQRQGENTEAFF.

With regard to this clone: A read error may account for a junction end that differs from germline. V and J are TRBV6-5 and TRBJ1-4, with TRBD1 matching over 8 bases. CDR1 and CDR2 (germline): MNHEY, SVGAGI. This CDR3 is 15 amino acids long. CDR3 sequence: CASSSPGRGREKLLF. The CDR3 DNA reads as TGTGCCAGCAGTTCACCCGGCAGGGGGCGAGAAAAACTGCTTTTT.

The rearrangement uses TRBV4-3 and TRBJ2-1; 10 positions agree with TRBD2. V lost 3 bases and J lost 5; bases outside the gene matches: 7. Per the germline V gene, CDR1 is LGHNA and CDR2 is YSLEER. This CDR3 is 16 amino acids long. This CDR3 reads CASSQDAGLADNEQFF. The DNA for the CDR3 is TGCGCCAGCAGCCAGGATGCCGGACTAGCGGACAATGAGCAGTTCTTC.

The chain is built from TRBV7-9 and TRBJ2-1; TRBD2 matches at 8 bases. This CDR3 region has 13 residues. J lost 6 bases, V lost 6 bases, and 4 bases had no gene match. Germline loops: CDR1 SEHNR, CDR2 FQNEAQ (reference sequence). CDR3 amino acids: CASRTGTSNEQFF. DNA of the CDR3: TGTGCCAGCAGGACCGGGACTAGCAATGAGCAGTTCTTC.

This chain uses TRBV9 with TRBJ2-7; 8 bases match TRBD1. The CDR3 consists of 13 residues. Germline trimming cut 3 bases from V and 4 bases from J; bases unmatched to any gene: 3. The germline gives CDR1 SGDLS, CDR2 YYNGEE. The CDR3, as DNA: TGTGCCAGCAGCGGAACAGGGGGATACGAGCAGTACTTC. This encodes CASSGTGGYEQYF.

The V call is TRBV4-3, the J call TRBJ1-6; a weak D match, TRBD1 (6 bases). Germline CDR1 is LGHNA and CDR2 is YSLEER. Trimming shortened V by 0 bases and J by 9 bases, and 15 bases separated the two germline ends. CDR3 size: 16 residues. The DNA of the CDR3 is TGCGCCAGCAGCCAAGATAGGGTCAGGGGTAGTTCACCCCTCCACTTT. Translation: CASSQDRVRGSSPLHF.

CDR3 sequence (DNA): TGCGCCAGCAGCCAGCAACTGGACAGCTCCTACGAGCAGTACTTC. Translating it yields CASSQQLDSSYEQYF. The chain recombines TRBV4-3 with TRBJ2-7, with a tentative D call TRBD1 (6 bases). CDR3 size: 15 residues. V shed 3 bases and J shed 0 bases, with 12 bases lying between them. Germline CDR1 and CDR2: LGHNA and YSLEER.

In this sample, this clone turned up once. V is TRBV27 and J is TRBJ2-1; maybe TRBD2 (5 bases). V gave up 6 bases and J gave up 3 bases, with 15 bases separating them. Looked up from germline, CDR1 is MNHEY and CDR2 is SMNVEV (reference sequence). The CDR3 consists of 15 residues. The CDR3 DNA is TGTGCCAGCAGCTCGGGGAGCGGAATCTACAATGAGCAGTTCTTC. Translating gives CASSSGSGIYNEQFF.

The genes are TRBV19 and TRBJ1-5, with D perhaps TRBD1 (6 bases). Trimming removed 5 bases from V and 5 bases from J, with 16 bases in between. Germline V lookup: CDR1 LNHDA, CDR2 SQIVND (reference sequence). This CDR3 is built from 15 residues. The CDR3 loop reads CASSPPGQFYQPQHF. As DNA, the CDR3 is TGTGCCAGTAGTCCCCCAGGACAGTTTTATCAGCCCCAGCATTTT.

V is TRBV5-1 and J is TRBJ1-6, with 7 bases aligning to TRBD1. Losses at the gene ends were 2 bases for V and 7 bases for J; bases not matched to a gene: 9. The CDR3 sequence is 16 residues long. The germline V gene encodes CDR1 SGHRS and CDR2 YFSETQ. The chain's CDR3 is CASSFAAGGGNSPLHF. The DNA for the CDR3 is TGCGCCAGCAGCTTCGCGGCAGGGGGTGGCAATTCACCCCTCCACTTT.

The rearrangement joins TRBV19 to TRBJ1-5; D not resolved. Per germline, CDR1 LNHDA and CDR2 SQIVND (reference sequence). This CDR3 spans 15 amino acids. The germline V and J ends were trimmed by 4 bases and 0 bases, with 10 bases remaining between them. CDR3 coding DNA: TGTGCCAGTAGTAGAACACCGATTAGCAATCAGCCCCAGCATTTT. Protein sequence: CASSRTPISNQPQHF.

This clone appeared a single time. The V and J genes are TRBV6-9 and TRBJ2-7, with a weak D call TRBD1 (6 bases). The CDR3 totals 15 residues. The germline gives CDR1 MNHGY, CDR2 SVAAGI. Trimming stripped 4 bases from V and 0 bases from J, with 13 bases between. The CDR3 DNA follows: TGTGCCAGCAGTTTAGACAGGAAAGGCTCCTACGAGCAGTACTTC. Protein sequence: CASSLDRKGSYEQYF.

The J gene is TRBJ2-5, the V gene TRBV6-5; TRBD2 matches 7 bases. In germline, CDR1 is MNHEY, CDR2 SVGAGI. The junction had 10 bases not matched to a gene; V was cut back by 5 bases and J by 7 bases. The CDR3 consists of 14 residues. CDR3 amino acids: CASSPLLAAGTQYF. As DNA, the CDR3 is TGTGCCAGCAGTCCCTTGCTAGCGGCCGGGACCCAGTACTTC.

The chain carries TRBV7-6 and TRBJ1-1, with no clear D. Germline CDR1 SGHVS, CDR2 FNYEAQ. The germline V and J ends were trimmed by 2 bases and 1 base, with 20 bases remaining between them. The CDR3 has 18 amino acids. CDR3 nucleotides: TGTGCCAGCAGCTTATACCCGTATCGGGAGCGGTCGAACACTGAAGCTTTCTTT. Residues: CASSLYPYRERSNTEAFF.

V is TRBV7-2 and J is TRBJ2-7, with D maybe TRBD2 (7 bases). V shed 4 bases and J shed 2 bases, with 12 bases lying between them. CDR3 length: 14 residues. From germline, CDR1 is SGHTA and CDR2 FQGNSA. CDR3 nucleotide sequence: TGTGCCAGCAGCTGGGGGGGGCGCCCCTACGAGCAGTACTTC. It codes for CASSWGGRPYEQYF.

V usage is TRBV30 and J usage is TRBJ1-2; D is perhaps TRBD1 (6 bases). Trimming took off 5 bases at V and 5 bases at J, with 15 bases between the two ends. Germline V gives CDR1 GTSNPN, CDR2 SVGIG (reference sequence). CDR3 length equals 13 residues. In nucleotides, the CDR3 is TGTGCCTGGCGAAATCAGGGGACGTATGGCTACACCTTC. Translation gives CAWRNQGTYGYTF.

The genes are TRBV27 and TRBJ2-1, with a weak D call TRBD2 (6 bases). CDR3 length equals 14 residues. Germline V gene sequence: CDR1 MNHEY, CDR2 SMNVEV (reference sequence). The V end lost 4 bases, the J end lost 0 bases, and 7 bases lay between the germline ends. This CDR3 is CASSYGSSYNEQFF. The CDR3 DNA reads TGTGCCAGCAGTTACGGGAGCTCCTACAATGAGCAGTTCTTC.

The chain joins TRBV15 to TRBJ2-3, with TRBD2 matching over 8 bases. V lost 7 bases, J lost 1 base, and 4 bases stayed unmatched. Germline lookup yields CDR1 LNHNV and CDR2 YYDKDF (reference sequence). The CDR3 contains 14 residues. The DNA of the CDR3 is TGTGCCACCATGGGGCGGGAGGGCACAGATACGCAGTATTTT. This encodes CATMGREGTDTQYF.